These 6 T cell receptor beta chains were all obtained from the same sample, sequenced in a study of blood T cell repertoires in COVID-19. TCRdb's copy holds only in-frame clones and misses some; the assay was immunoSEQ multiplex PCR. Of around 25,000 clones detected, around 81% appear once; the ten largest clones hold about 6%. The specimen was peripheral blood. The receptor set was obtained from a man between 70 and 80 years old with acute or convalescent COVID-19.

The chain carries TRBV5-1 and TRBJ2-1; 8 bases agree with TRBD2. The CDR3 totals 14 residues. After removal of 2 bases from V and 3 bases from J, the junction contained 1 base not matched to a gene. Germline V gene lookup returns CDR1 SGHRS and CDR2 YFSETQ. CDR3 sequence: CASSLGTSYNEQFF. The CDR3 nucleotides read TGCGCCAGCAGCTTAGGGACTAGCTACAATGAGCAGTTCTTC.

The chain couples TRBV19 to TRBJ2-3; TRBD2 aligns across 14 bases. Germline values: CDR1 LNHDA, CDR2 SQIVND (reference sequence). This CDR3 contains 17 residues. The J segment lost 6 bases and the V segment lost 2 bases, leaving 7 bases of the junction unmatched. In DNA, the CDR3 is TGTGCCAGTAGTATACCCCCGGGACTAGCGGGAGTGGATACGCAGTATTTT. Encoded protein: CASSIPPGLAGVDTQYF.

The chain joins TRBV7-2 to TRBJ2-7; 9 bases are a match to TRBD2. The germline V gene encodes CDR1 SGHTA and CDR2 FQGNSA. This CDR3 contains 14 residues. Losses at the gene ends were 8 bases for V and 0 bases for J; bases not matched to a gene: 5. CDR3 in amino acids: CASGTSSSSYEQYF. CDR3 nucleotides: TGTGCCAGCGGGACTAGCAGTAGCTCCTACGAGCAGTACTTC.

This clone is judged medium-sized. The chain uses TRBV29-1 and TRBJ1-2; D not resolved. This CDR3 has 13 residues. The V and J ends lost 4 bases and 4 bases respectively, with 13 bases between them. CDR1 and CDR2 (germline): SQVTM, ANQGSEA. The DNA of the CDR3 is TGCAGCGTTGTAATGGCAGGCCTCTATGGCTACACCTTC. The encoded protein is CSVVMAGLYGYTF.

By sample share, this clone is medium-sized. CDR3 in amino acids: CASSPKRRTGNTIYF. The DNA for the CDR3 is TGTGCCAGCAGCCCCAAAAGGAGGACTGGAAACACCATATATTTT. V usage is TRBV7-9 and J usage is TRBJ1-3; no definite D call. Germline CDR1 is SEHNR and CDR2 is FQNEAQ (reference sequence). The CDR3 sequence is 15 residues long. The V gene lost 5 bases and the J gene lost 2 bases, with 13 bases spanning the gap.

The chain is built from TRBV3-1 (or the pseudogene TRBV3-2) and TRBJ2-6; unclear D gene. V lost 4 bases to trimming and J lost 0 bases, with 7 bases between them. Germline V lookup: CDR1 LGHDT, CDR2 YNNKEL (reference sequence). The CDR3 has 15 amino acids. CDR3 protein: CASSLWSSGANVLTF. The DNA for the CDR3 is TGTGCCAGCAGCCTATGGAGCTCTGGGGCCAACGTCCTGACTTTC.